This passage covers 9 T cell receptor beta chains from one sample sequenced in a study of T-cell memory formation after mild COVID-19. TCRdb reanalysed the 5' RACE reads using MiXCR and keeps one entry per CDR3 protein. The profile shows some 120,000 distinct CDR3 sequences, around a sixth of them singletons. The sequenced sample consisted of PBMCs or a T cell subset sorted from them (not recorded which). The receptors were sampled from an adult woman who had mild COVID-19 (a few samples of this study predate the infection). Cell type and time point are not known.

The chain links TRBV6-6 to TRBJ1-2, with D tentatively TRBD1 (6 bases). The V gene lost 2 bases and the J gene lost 3 bases, with 7 bases spanning the gap. The CDR3 contains 13 residues. Germline loops: CDR1 MNHNY, CDR2 SVGAGI (reference sequence). CDR3 amino acids: CASSYPGDYGYTF. CDR3 coding DNA: TGTGCCAGCAGTTACCCAGGGGACTATGGCTACACCTTC.

V gene TRBV7-9 combines with J gene TRBJ2-7; D is possibly TRBD1 (6 bases). V lost 4 bases to trimming and J lost 2 bases, with 12 bases between them. The CDR3 spans 14 residues. Per the germline V gene, CDR1 is SEHNR and CDR2 is FQNEAQ (reference sequence). The chain's CDR3 is CASSSDRSPYEQYF. The DNA for the CDR3 is TGTGCCAGCAGCTCCGACAGGTCCCCCTACGAGCAGTACTTC.

This clonotype has a handful of counts. The rearrangement uses TRBV20-1 and TRBJ1-1; D is unclear. The CDR3 contains 12 residues. Trimming removed 1 base from V and 7 bases from J, with 10 bases in between. The germline V gene has CDR1 DFQATT and CDR2 SNEGSKA (reference sequence). The CDR3 region is CSARAAGVEAFF. CDR3 coding DNA: TGCAGTGCTAGAGCGGCAGGAGTTGAAGCTTTCTTT.

J is TRBJ2-3 and V is TRBV7-2; D possibly corresponds to TRBD1 (5 bases). The length of the CDR3 is 16 residues. CDR1 is SGHTA and CDR2 is FQGNSA in the germline V gene. The ends were cut back, 5 bases at V and 2 bases at J, with 17 bases in the middle. CDR3 in amino acids: CASSPFARGSTDTQYF. The CDR3 DNA is TGTGCCAGCAGCCCCTTCGCAAGGGGATCCACAGATACGCAGTATTTT.

This clonotype occurred many times. This chain joins TRBV24-1 and TRBJ2-1; 8 bases are a match to TRBD1. Germline assignment: CDR1 KGHDR and CDR2 SFDVKD. Germline trimming cut 5 bases from V and 0 bases from J; bases unmatched to any gene: 8. CDR3 length: 17 amino acids. The CDR3 DNA follows: TGTGCCACCAGTGGCCCTGACAGGGGTAGCTCCTACAATGAGCAGTTCTTC. Its translation is CATSGPDRGSSYNEQFF.

V gene TRBV7-9 combines with J gene TRBJ2-6; no definite D call. This CDR3 comprises 14 residues. CDR1 is SEHNR and CDR2 is FQNEAQ in the germline V gene (reference sequence). V was trimmed by 5 bases and J by 1 base, leaving 6 bases between them. DNA of the CDR3: TGTGCCAGCAGCGGGGTTTCTGGGGCCAACGTCCTGACTTTC. Encoded protein: CASSGVSGANVLTF.

The rearrangement links TRBV7-3 to TRBJ2-1; no firm D call. This CDR3 comprises 13 residues. Trimming removed 4 bases from V and 10 bases from J, with 14 bases in between. The germline CDR1 and CDR2 sequences are SGHTA and FQGTGA. The CDR3 loop is CASSSRTAPEQFF. DNA of the CDR3: TGTGCCAGCAGCTCGAGAACAGCCCCCGAGCAGTTCTTC.

This chain uses TRBV6-4 with TRBJ2-3; 11 nucleotides line up with TRBD2. Germline V gives CDR1 MRHNA, CDR2 SNTAGT. V was pared by 0 bases and J by 5 bases, with 4 bases of the junction left unmatched. CDR3 length: 16 residues. CDR3 residues: CASSDSSGGAKDTQYF. CDR3 nucleotide sequence: TGTGCCAGCAGTGACTCTAGCGGGGGGGCCAAAGATACGCAGTATTTT.

The chain employs TRBV12-3 or TRBV12-4 and TRBJ2-4; D possibly corresponds to TRBD2 (5 bases). The V and J ends lost 6 bases and 1 base respectively, with 22 bases between them. CDR3 size: 18 residues. The CDR3 nucleotides read TGTGCCAGCAGCCCCGTTGGACTTCGGGCGGGTGCCAAAAACATTCAGTACTTC. It codes for CASSPVGLRAGAKNIQYF.